This TCR beta chain originates from a study of blood T cells in healthy people across ages. Study observations and caveats: Age showed a roughly linear inverse relationship with TCR beta diversity per million T cells.

With 6 bases removed from V and 7 bases from J, the gap between germline ends came to 13 bases. The CDR3 runs to 13 residues. Germline values: CDR1 WSHSY, CDR2 SAAADI. It was with a sample-barcoded 5' primer and a J-beta primer mix that a second PCR of about 6 to 11 cycles was run. Every sample returned 3 million or more CDR3-containing paired-end reads. MiXCR, run by TCRdb on the 5' RACE reads, gives a single entry per CDR3 protein. The sample lists 890,000 or so distinct CDR3 sequences; roughly 60% were seen once. On this clonotype itself: As yet, its antigen is unknown.

This chain joins TRBV10-2 and TRBJ1-5; D remains unclear. The material sequenced was blood. The source is a man under 40 in good health. CDR3 amino acids: CASSDNSRQPQHF. DNA for the CDR3: TGCGCCAGCAGCGATAATTCCAGGCAGCCCCAGCATTTT.